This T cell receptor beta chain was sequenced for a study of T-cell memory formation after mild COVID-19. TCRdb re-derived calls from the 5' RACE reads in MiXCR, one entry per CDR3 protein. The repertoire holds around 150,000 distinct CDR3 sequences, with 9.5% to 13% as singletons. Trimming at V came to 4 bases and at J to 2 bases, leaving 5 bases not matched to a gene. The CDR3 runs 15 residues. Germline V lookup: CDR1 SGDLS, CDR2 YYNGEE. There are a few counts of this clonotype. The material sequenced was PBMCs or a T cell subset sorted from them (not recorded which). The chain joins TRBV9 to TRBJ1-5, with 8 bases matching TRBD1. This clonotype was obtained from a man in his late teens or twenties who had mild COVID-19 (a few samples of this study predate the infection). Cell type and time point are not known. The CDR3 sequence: CASSPPGQGNQPQHF. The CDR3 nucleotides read TGTGCCAGCAGCCCTCCGGGACAGGGCAATCAGCCCCAGCATTTT.